The clone carrying this T cell receptor (beta chain) was seen more than once but under ten times. The target antigen is unknown. It was RNA transcripts that yielded the amplified TCR beta CDR3 regions. HTBI primers drove first-round RT-PCR of the TCR CDR3. TCRdb re-analysed the multiplex PCR reads in MiXCR, keeping a single row per CDR3 protein. Of approximately 400,000 distinct CDR3 sequences in the sample, 15% to 18% were seen once. The definition of stable Graves' hyperthyroidism was no ophthalmopathy progression within 18 months. The source of the PBMCs was over 8.5 ml of fresh peripheral blood. The record originates from a study of T cells in Graves' hyperthyroidism and ophthalmopathy. The germline gives CDR1 KGHDR, CDR2 SFDVKD. Trimming took 7 bases from V and 1 from J; bases not matched to a gene: 4. The CDR3 runs to 14 residues. Broader study findings: Before onset, by a median of around six months, the model predicted ophthalmopathy.

V gene TRBV24-1 combines with J gene TRBJ1-1; 8 bases fit TRBD1. This receptor was obtained from a woman under 30 with Graves' hyperthyroidism. Sequencing was done on a sample of blood. The CDR3 sequence: CATSTGTGNTEAFF. The CDR3 coding sequence is TGTGCCACCAGCACCGGGACAGGGAACACTGAAGCTTTCTTT.